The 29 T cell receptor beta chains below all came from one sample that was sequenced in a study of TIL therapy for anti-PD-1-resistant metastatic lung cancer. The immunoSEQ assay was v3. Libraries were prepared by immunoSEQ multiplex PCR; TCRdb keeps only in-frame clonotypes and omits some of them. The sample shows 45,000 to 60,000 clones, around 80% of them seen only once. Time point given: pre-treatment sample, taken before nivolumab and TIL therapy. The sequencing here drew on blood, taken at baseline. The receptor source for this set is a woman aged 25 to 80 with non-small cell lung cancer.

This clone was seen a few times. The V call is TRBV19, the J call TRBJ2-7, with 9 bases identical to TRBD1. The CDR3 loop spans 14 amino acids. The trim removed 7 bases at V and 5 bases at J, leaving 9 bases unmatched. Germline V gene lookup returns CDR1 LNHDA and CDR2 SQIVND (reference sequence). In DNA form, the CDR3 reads TGTGCCAGTACTCCCGGACAGGGGATTGACGAGCAGTACTTC. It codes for CASTPGQGIDEQYF.

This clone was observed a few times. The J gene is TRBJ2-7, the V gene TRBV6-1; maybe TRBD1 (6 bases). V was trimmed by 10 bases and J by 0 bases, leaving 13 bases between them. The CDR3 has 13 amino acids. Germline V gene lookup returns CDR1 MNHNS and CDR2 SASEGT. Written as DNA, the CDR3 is TGTGCCATCAGCGGACAGTACTCCTACGAGCAGTACTTC. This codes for CAISGQYSYEQYF.

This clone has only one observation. CDR3 protein: CASSFWVWETQYF. The CDR3 DNA is TGTGCCAGCAGCTTTTGGGTTTGGGAGACCCAGTACTTC. The chain recombines TRBV11-2 with TRBJ2-5; D is ambiguous. V lost 3 bases, J lost 5 bases, and 10 bases lay in between. The CDR3 consists of 13 residues. CDR1 is SGHAT, CDR2 FQNNGV, per germline.

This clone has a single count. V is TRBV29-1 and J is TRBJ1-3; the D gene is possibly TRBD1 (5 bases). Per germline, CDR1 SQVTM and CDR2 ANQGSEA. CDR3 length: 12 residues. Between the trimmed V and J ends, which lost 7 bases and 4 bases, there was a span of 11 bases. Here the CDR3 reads CSGQGYGNTIYF. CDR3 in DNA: TGCAGCGGTCAGGGTTACGGAAACACCATATATTTT.

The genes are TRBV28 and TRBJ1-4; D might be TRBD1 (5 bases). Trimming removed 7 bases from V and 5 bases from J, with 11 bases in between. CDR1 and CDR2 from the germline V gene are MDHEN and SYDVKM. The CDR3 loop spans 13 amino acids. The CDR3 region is CASNGGENEKLFF. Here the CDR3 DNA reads TGTGCCAGCAATGGAGGGGAGAATGAAAAACTGTTTTTT.

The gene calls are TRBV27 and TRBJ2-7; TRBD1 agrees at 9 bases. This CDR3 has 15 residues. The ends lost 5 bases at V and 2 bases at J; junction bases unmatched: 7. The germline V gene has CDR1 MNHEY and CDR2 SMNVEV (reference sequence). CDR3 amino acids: CASSRSGTGTYEQYF. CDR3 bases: TGTGCCAGCAGTCGTTCCGGGACAGGGACCTACGAGCAGTACTTC.

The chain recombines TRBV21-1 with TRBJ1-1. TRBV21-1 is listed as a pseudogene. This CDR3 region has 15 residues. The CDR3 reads CASSTPIDRDTEAFF. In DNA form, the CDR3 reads TGTGCCAGCAGCACTCCTATCGACCGAGACACTGAAGCTTTCTTT.

CDR3 DNA sequence: TGTGCCAGCACCGACCGACTAGCGGATAACACCGGGGAGCTGTTTTTT. Translating it yields CASTDRLADNTGELFF. The gene calls are TRBV7-6 and TRBJ2-2; 9 nucleotides match TRBD2. This CDR3 spans 16 amino acids. Losses at the gene ends were 7 bases for V and 2 bases for J; bases not matched to a gene: 8. Germline V gives CDR1 SGHVS, CDR2 FNYEAQ.

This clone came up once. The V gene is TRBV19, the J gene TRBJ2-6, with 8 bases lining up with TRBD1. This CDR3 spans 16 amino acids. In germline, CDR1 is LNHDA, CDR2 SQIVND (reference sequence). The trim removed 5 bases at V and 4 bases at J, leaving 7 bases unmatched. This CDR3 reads CASSVLRGLGANVLTF. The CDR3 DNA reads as TGTGCCAGTAGTGTACTCAGGGGGCTCGGGGCCAACGTCCTGACTTTC.

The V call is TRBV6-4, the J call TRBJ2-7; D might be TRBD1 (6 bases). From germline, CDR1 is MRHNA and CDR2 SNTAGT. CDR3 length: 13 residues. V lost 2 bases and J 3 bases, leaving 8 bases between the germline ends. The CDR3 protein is CASSDRQDYEQYF. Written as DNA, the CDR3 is TGTGCCAGCAGTGACCGACAGGACTACGAGCAGTACTTC.

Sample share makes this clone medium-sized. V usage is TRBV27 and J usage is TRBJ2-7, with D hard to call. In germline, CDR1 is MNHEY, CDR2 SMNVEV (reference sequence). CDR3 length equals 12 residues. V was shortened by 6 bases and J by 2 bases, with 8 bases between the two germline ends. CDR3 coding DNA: TGTGCCAGCAGACATTTCCCCTACGAGCAGTACTTC. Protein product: CASRHFPYEQYF.

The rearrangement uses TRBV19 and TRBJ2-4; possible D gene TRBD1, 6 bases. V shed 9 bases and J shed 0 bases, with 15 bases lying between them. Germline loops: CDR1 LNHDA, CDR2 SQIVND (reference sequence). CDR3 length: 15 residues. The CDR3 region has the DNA TGTGCCAGCGACAGAACAGGGAAAGCCAAAAACATTCAGTACTTC. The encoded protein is CASDRTGKAKNIQYF.

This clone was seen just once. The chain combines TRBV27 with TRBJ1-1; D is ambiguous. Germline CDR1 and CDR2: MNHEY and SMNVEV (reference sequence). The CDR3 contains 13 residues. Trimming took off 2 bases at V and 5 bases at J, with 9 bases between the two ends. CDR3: CASSLGSRTEAFF. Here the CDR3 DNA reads TGTGCCAGCAGTTTAGGGAGTAGGACTGAAGCTTTCTTT.

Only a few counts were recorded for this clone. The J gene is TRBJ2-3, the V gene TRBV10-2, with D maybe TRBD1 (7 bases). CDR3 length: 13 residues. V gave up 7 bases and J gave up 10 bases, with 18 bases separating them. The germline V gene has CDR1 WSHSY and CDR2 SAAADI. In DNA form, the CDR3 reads TGCGCCAGCATCAACAGGGGCGGGACGGCGCAGTATTTT. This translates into CASINRGGTAQYF.

The CDR3, as DNA: TGTGCCATCAGCGACCCAAGGACAGAGCAGTTCTTC. Translated: CAISDPRTEQFF. The chain employs TRBV10-3 and TRBJ2-1, with D tentatively TRBD1 (5 bases). The CDR3 is made up of 12 amino acids. Germline values: CDR1 ENHRY, CDR2 SYGVKD. Trimming took off 6 bases at V and 10 bases at J, with 13 bases between the two ends.

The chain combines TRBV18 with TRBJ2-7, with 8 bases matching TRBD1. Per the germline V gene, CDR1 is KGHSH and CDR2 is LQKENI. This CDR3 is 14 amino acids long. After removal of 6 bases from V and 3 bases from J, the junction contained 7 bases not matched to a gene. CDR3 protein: CASSLGQGGYEQYF. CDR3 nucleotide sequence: TGTGCCAGCTCCCTCGGACAGGGAGGCTACGAGCAGTACTTC.

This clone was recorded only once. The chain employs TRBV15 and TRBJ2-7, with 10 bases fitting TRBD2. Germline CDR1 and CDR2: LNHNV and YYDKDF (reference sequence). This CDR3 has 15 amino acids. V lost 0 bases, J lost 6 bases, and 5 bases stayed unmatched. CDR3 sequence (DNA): TGTGCCACCAGCAGAGATTCGGCTAGCGGGAGCGAGCAGTACTTC. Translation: CATSRDSASGSEQYF.

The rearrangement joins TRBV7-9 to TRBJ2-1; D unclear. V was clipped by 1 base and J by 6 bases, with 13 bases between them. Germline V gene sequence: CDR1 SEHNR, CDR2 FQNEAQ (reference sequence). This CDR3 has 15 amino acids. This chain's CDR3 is CASSLVRPGTNEQFF. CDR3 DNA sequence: TGTGCCAGCAGCTTAGTTCGGCCTGGTACCAATGAGCAGTTCTTC.

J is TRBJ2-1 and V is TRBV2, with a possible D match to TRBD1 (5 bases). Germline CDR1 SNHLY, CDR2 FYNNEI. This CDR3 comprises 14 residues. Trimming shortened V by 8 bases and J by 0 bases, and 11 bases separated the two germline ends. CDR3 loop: CASLQGGSYNEQFF. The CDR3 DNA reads TGTGCCAGCCTGCAGGGCGGCTCCTACAATGAGCAGTTCTTC.

The CDR3 here is CASSQEDRGDTQYF. In nucleotides, the CDR3 is TGCGCCAGCAGCCAAGAGGACAGGGGAGATACGCAGTATTTT. J is TRBJ2-3 and V is TRBV4-1, with TRBD1 matching 9 bases. V gave up 0 bases and J gave up 5 bases; unmatched junction bases: 0. Germline CDR1 and CDR2: MGHRA and YSYEKL. This CDR3 region has 14 residues.

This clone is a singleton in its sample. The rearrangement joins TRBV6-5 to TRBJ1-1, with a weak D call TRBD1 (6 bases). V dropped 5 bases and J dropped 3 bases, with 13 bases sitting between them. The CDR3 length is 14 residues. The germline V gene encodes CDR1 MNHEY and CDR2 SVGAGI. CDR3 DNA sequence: TGTGCCAGCAGTGCAGGGGTGGGGGACACTGAAGCTTTCTTT. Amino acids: CASSAGVGDTEAFF.

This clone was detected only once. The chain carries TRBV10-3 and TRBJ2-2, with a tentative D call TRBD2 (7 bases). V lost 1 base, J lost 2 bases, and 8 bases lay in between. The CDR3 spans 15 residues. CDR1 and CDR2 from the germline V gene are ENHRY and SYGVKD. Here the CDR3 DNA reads TGTGCCATCAGTGAGTGGGGGGGCAACACCGGGGAGCTGTTTTTT. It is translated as CAISEWGGNTGELFF.

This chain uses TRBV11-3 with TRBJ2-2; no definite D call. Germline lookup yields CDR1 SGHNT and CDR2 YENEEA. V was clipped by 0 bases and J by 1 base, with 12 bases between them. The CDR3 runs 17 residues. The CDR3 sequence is CASSLDAQPLNTGELFF. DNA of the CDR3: TGTGCCAGCAGCTTAGATGCGCAGCCCCTGAACACCGGGGAGCTGTTTTTT.

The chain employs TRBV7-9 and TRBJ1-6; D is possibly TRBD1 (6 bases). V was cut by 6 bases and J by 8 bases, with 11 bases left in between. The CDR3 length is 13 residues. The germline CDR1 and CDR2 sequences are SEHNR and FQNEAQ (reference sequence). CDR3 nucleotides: TGTGCCAGCAGTCGGGGACAACATTCACCCCTCCACTTT. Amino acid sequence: CASSRGQHSPLHF.

The DNA for the CDR3 is TGTGCCAGCAGTTTATCACAGATCTCTGGAAACACCATATATTTT. Its protein product is CASSLSQISGNTIYF. V and J are TRBV28 and TRBJ1-3, with D uncertain. The germline CDR1 and CDR2 sequences are MDHEN and SYDVKM. Trimming left V 1 base short and J 0 bases short, with 7 bases between. This CDR3 region has 15 residues. The entire variable domain, with the rest obtained from reference TRBV28 and TRBJ1-3, is as follows: DVKVTQSSRYLVKRTGEKVFLECVQDMDHENMFWYRQDPGLGLRLIYFSYDVKMKEKGDIPEGYSVSREKKERFSLILESASTNQTSMYLCASSLSQISGNTIYFGEGSWLTVV.

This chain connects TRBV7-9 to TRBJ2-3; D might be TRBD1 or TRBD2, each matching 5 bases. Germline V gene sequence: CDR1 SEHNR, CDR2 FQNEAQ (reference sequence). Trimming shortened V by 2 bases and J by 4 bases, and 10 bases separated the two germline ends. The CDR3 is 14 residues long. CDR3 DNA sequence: TGTGCCAGCAGCTTATCGGGGCCGTCAGATACGCAGTATTTT. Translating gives CASSLSGPSDTQYF.

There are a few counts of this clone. CDR3 DNA: TGTGCCAGCAGCCCCAGGTTAATGAGCGGCGTGGGGACCGGGGAGCTGTTTTTT. It specifies CASSPRLMSGVGTGELFF. The chain is built from TRBV5-4 and TRBJ2-2; possible D gene TRBD2, 5 bases. V lost 4 bases to trimming and J lost 5 bases, with 24 bases between them. Germline assignment: CDR1 SGHNT and CDR2 YYREEE (reference sequence). This CDR3 region has 18 residues.

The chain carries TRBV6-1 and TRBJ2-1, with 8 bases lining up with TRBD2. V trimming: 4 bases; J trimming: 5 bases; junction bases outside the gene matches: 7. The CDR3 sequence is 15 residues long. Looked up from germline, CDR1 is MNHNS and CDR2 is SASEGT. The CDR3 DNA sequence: TGTGCCAGCAGTGTGGGGGGTAGCGGGAACAATGAGCAGTTCTTC. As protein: CASSVGGSGNNEQFF.

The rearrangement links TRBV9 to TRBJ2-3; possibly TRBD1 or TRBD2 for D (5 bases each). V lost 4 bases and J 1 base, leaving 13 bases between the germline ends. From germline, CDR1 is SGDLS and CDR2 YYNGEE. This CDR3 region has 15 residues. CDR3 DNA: TGTGCCAGCAGCCCTTTAGGGGAGCGCACAGATACGCAGTATTTT. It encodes CASSPLGERTDTQYF.